A selection of T cell receptor beta chains follows, all from one sample in a study of T cell repertoires in cytomegalovirus infection. Their target antigens are unknown. TCRdb recomputed calls from the reads with MiXCR, one row per CDR3 protein. Among roughly 500,000 distinct CDR3 sequences listed, roughly 46% were seen once. The material sequenced was cultured PBMCs, taken from culture after CMV antigen stimulation. These receptors were collected from a human donor in good health (CMV status not recorded). Some clones in this sample may be carry-over from other donors' samples. Each CDR3 is given with its conserved first and last residue. The order of the fields is CDR3 DNA, CDR3 protein, V gene, J gene, clone size, D gene. D genes are given only for firm matches. Where a row states a size, it is once, few, many or the class of an expanded clone; other rows omit it.

TGTGCCAGCAGCTTAGGGGACAGGGATCAGCCCCAGCATTTT,CASSLGDRDQPQHF,TRBV7-6,TRBJ1-5,.,TRBD1
TGTGCCAGCAGCTTGAATAGCGGGAACACCGGGGAGCTGTTTTTT,CASSLNSGNTGELFF,TRBV7-4,TRBJ2-2,few,.
TGTGCCAGCAGCCGGACAGGGTCATGGTTCTTC,CASSRTGSWFF,TRBV7-9,TRBJ2-1,.,TRBD1
TGCGCCAGCAGCTTGGAACCCCTCGGGACAGCTGGGGCCAACGTCCTGACTTTC,CASSLEPLGTAGANVLTF,TRBV5-1,TRBJ2-6,few,TRBD1
TGTGCCAGTAGCATAGAGGGAAACTTTTTCTCTGGAAACACCATATATTTT,CASSIEGNFFSGNTIYF,TRBV19,TRBJ1-3,few,.
TGTGCCAGCAGCTTAGTGGGTTACGCAACCTACGAGCAGTACTTC,CASSLVGYATYEQYF,TRBV7-2,TRBJ2-7,once,.
TGTGCCAGCAGCTTAGGCGGCGGGGGGGGAAATGAGCAGTTCTTC,CASSLGGGGGNEQFF,TRBV7-6,TRBJ2-1,few,TRBD2
TGCGCCAGCAGCCCCCGGCAGAACATTCAGTACTTC,CASSPRQNIQYF,TRBV4-1,TRBJ2-4,.,.
TGTGCCATCAGCCGCGACAGTTTGAGGAGCACTGAAGCTTTCTTT,CAISRDSLRSTEAFF,TRBV10-3,TRBJ1-1,.,.
TGTGCCAGCATCAGGGGAGGAACTAATGAAAAACTGTTTTTT,CASIRGGTNEKLFF,TRBV2,TRBJ1-4,.,.
TGTGCCAGCAGCCGGGTAAAAGGCGGCGTCCGTGAGACCCAGTACTTC,CASSRVKGGVRETQYF,TRBV6-2/TRBV6-3,TRBJ2-5,few,.
TGTGCTAGTGGTTTGGATACCAGCGGGGCGTACAATGAGCAGTTCTTC,CASGLDTSGAYNEQFF,TRBV12-5,TRBJ2-1,few,TRBD2
TGTGCCAGCAGCTTAGAGAGAGGGTTCGGAATTGGGCAGTTCTTC,CASSLERGFGIGQFF,TRBV7-9,TRBJ2-1,few,.
TGTGCCAGCAGCCAAGGGACCGCCAGTGGTAATCAGCCCCAGCATTTT,CASSQGTASGNQPQHF,TRBV11-2,TRBJ1-5,.,.
TGTGCCAGCAGTTACTTCTTGATCAATGAGCAGTTCTTC,CASSYFLINEQFF,TRBV6-2/TRBV6-3,TRBJ2-1,.,.
TGTGCCAGCAGCTCCAAGGGGGGTTCTGGAAACACCATATATTTT,CASSSKGGSGNTIYF,TRBV7-4,TRBJ1-3,few,.
TGTGCCAGTAGCGAGGGAACAGGGGGATCACCCCTCCACTTT,CASSEGTGGSPLHF,TRBV19,TRBJ1-6,.,TRBD1
TGTGCCAGCAGCTTGCCCAATCAGCCCCAGCATTTT,CASSLPNQPQHF,TRBV7-8,TRBJ1-5,many,.
TGTGCCAGCAGAAAAACGGGGAGCGAGACCCAGTACTTC,CASRKTGSETQYF,TRBV7-2,TRBJ2-5,.,.
TGTGCCAGCAGCCTCGGGACAGGGCTTTTGGGGATAAACGAGCAGTACTTC,CASSLGTGLLGINEQYF,TRBV5-6,TRBJ2-7,.,TRBD1
TGTGCCATAGCGGGGACGAACACCGGGGAGCTGTTTTTT,CAIAGTNTGELFF,TRBV6-5,TRBJ2-2,.,TRBD2
TGCGCCAGCACGTTTCGTACAGGGAACTCCGAGCAGTACTTC,CASTFRTGNSEQYF,TRBV5-1,TRBJ2-7,.,.
TGTGCCAGCAGTTACTACTCTAGCGGGCCTCAAGAGACCCAGTACTTC,CASSYYSSGPQETQYF,TRBV6-2/TRBV6-3,TRBJ2-5,few,TRBD2
TGTGCCAGCAGCTTAGAGTGGGCAGGCTTACACTTT,CASSLEWAGLHF,TRBV7-2,TRBJ1-6,few,.
TGTGCCAGCAGCCAAGAGTCCCCCCTGGATGTGTCGGAGACCCAGTACTTC,CASSQESPLDVSETQYF,TRBV14,TRBJ2-5,.,.
TGCGCCAGCAGCCAGGGCTGGACAGGGCCCCCGGGGGGCTATGGCTACACCTTC,CASSQGWTGPPGGYGYTF,TRBV4-1,TRBJ1-2,.,TRBD1
TGTGCCAGCCTTAAGAGGGGGTCCGCAGATACGCAGTATTTT,CASLKRGSADTQYF,TRBV6-8,TRBJ2-3,.,.
TGTGCCAGCAGCCCCCAAGGTCTTAGCACAGATACGCAGTATTTT,CASSPQGLSTDTQYF,TRBV6-1,TRBJ2-3,few,.
TGCAGTGCTAGAGATTGGTTGCGGGACAATGAGCAGTTCTTC,CSARDWLRDNEQFF,TRBV20-1,TRBJ2-1,.,.
TGTGCCAGCAGTTTAGGAGGACTAGAGGAAATAAGGCCGCAGTATTTT,CASSLGGLEEIRPQYF,TRBV12-3/TRBV12-4,TRBJ2-3,few,TRBD2
TGTGCCAGCAGCCAAGATCTTTGGGGGAACACTGAAGCTTTCTTT,CASSQDLWGNTEAFF,TRBV4-2,TRBJ1-1,few,.
TGTGCCAGCAGCTCGGCCCGCGGGATAGCGGGAGGGGATGAGCAGTTCTTC,CASSSARGIAGGDEQFF,TRBV7-2,TRBJ2-1,.,TRBD2
TGTGCCAGCACCATTAGCGGGACTCGAAGGATGGTCACAGATACGCAGTATTTT,CASTISGTRRMVTDTQYF,TRBV11-3,TRBJ2-3,few,TRBD2
TGTGCCATCAGTGAGTCGCTTGGGGGCCCCCCGTCTGGGGCCAACGTCCTGACTTTC,CAISESLGGPPSGANVLTF,TRBV10-3,TRBJ2-6,.,.
TGTGCCAGCAGCTTAAATCAGGGTCCCTATGGCTACACCTTC,CASSLNQGPYGYTF,TRBV7-2,TRBJ1-2,few,.